This T cell receptor beta chain was recovered during a study of T cell responses to AZD1222 COVID-19 vaccine. Germline CDR1 is MDHEN and CDR2 is SYDVKM. Trimming removed 5 bases from V and 2 bases from J, with 16 bases in between. This CDR3 is 15 amino acids long. Generated by immunoSEQ multiplex PCR, the TCRdb table keeps only in-frame clones and is missing some. The sample records over 110,000 clones, roughly 92% being singletons. The study's findings and limits: None of the repertoires were sampled until the peak T cell response had passed. Spike-specific TCR repertoires showed rising breadth and depth after two AZD1222 doses. Dominant at 160-218 and 743-854, vaccine-associated CD4 TCRs also spanned spike.

Whether given at about 4 or about 12 weeks, second doses were pooled. This clone was detected a few times. Its specificity is not known. The sample in question was peripheral blood, obtained 28 days after the second AZD1222 dose. This rearrangement joins TRBV28 to TRBJ2-7; perhaps TRBD1 as D (7 bases). The receptor's source is an adult who received the AZD1222 COVID-19 vaccine. CDR3 in DNA: TGTGCCAGCAGTCGGGAGAGGACAGGCCCCTACGAGCAGTACTTC. As protein: CASSRERTGPYEQYF.